This passage covers 14 T cell receptor beta chains from one sample sequenced in a study of blood T cell repertoires in COVID-19. Some clones are missing from TCRdb's copy, which holds only in-frame ones; the method was immunoSEQ multiplex PCR. The table shows some 64,000 clones, with 70% to 80% occurring only once. Input material: peripheral blood. The receptors stem from a man aged 55 to 70 with acute or convalescent COVID-19.

Concerning this clone itself: The same CDR3 arises from other DNA sequences in this sample as well. The chain couples TRBV6-2 or TRBV6-3 to TRBJ1-1; TRBD1 might be the D (5 bases). The CDR3 is 13 amino acids. Germline-derived CDR1 and CDR2 are MNHEY and SVGEGT. Between the trimmed V and J ends, which lost 6 bases and 1 base, there was a span of 9 bases. The CDR3 nucleotides are TGTGCCAGCAGCCCAGGACAGAACACTGAAGCTTTCTTT. Translation gives CASSPGQNTEAFF.

This clone was detected once. This chain links TRBV2 with TRBJ1-2; D is unclear. The germline gives CDR1 SNHLY, CDR2 FYNNEI. This CDR3 contains 15 residues. V was cut by 2 bases and J by 4 bases, with 14 bases left in between. The CDR3 bases are TGTGCCAGCAGTGAATTTGGACTCTCTGGCTATGGCTACACCTTC. Amino acid sequence: CASSEFGLSGYGYTF.

This clone has more than one count but fewer than ten. The chain has TRBV5-1 and TRBJ1-3; TRBD1 might be the D (6 bases). The ends were cut back, 7 bases at V and 3 bases at J, with 14 bases in the middle. Germline CDR1 SGHRS, CDR2 YFSETQ. The CDR3 runs to 14 residues. In DNA, the CDR3 is TGCGCCAGCGCCCGCGGACAGCGTGGAAACACCATATATTTT. Encoded protein: CASARGQRGNTIYF.

The genes are TRBV11-2 and TRBJ2-5; possibly TRBD2 for D (5 bases). V dropped 6 bases and J dropped 0 bases, with 17 bases sitting between them. Looked up from germline, CDR1 is SGHAT and CDR2 is FQNNGV. CDR3 length: 16 residues. CDR3 loop: CASSLVGRRDQETQYF. For the CDR3, the DNA is TGTGCCAGCAGTCTAGTAGGTCGGCGGGACCAAGAGACCCAGTACTTC.

This clone was recorded only once. V and J are TRBV5-1 and TRBJ2-7; TRBD1 matches 8 bases. Germline lookup yields CDR1 SGHRS and CDR2 YFSETQ. The CDR3 loop spans 13 amino acids. V was pared by 4 bases and J by 3 bases, with 3 bases of the junction left unmatched. CDR3 protein: CASSTTGDYEQYF. The CDR3 DNA is TGCGCCAGCAGCACGACAGGGGACTACGAGCAGTACTTC.

This CDR3 reads CASSRGTSLREQFF. The CDR3 bases are TGTGCCAGCAGTCGGGGGACTAGCTTGCGGGAGCAGTTCTTC. J is TRBJ2-1 and V is TRBV27; 9 nucleotides match TRBD2. V was pared by 5 bases and J by 10 bases, with 9 bases of the junction left unmatched. This CDR3 is built from 14 residues. CDR1 and CDR2 from the germline V gene are MNHEY and SMNVEV (reference sequence).

This chain uses TRBV9 with TRBJ2-1, with 9 bases aligning to TRBD2. CDR1 and CDR2 from the germline V gene are SGDLS and YYNGEE. The CDR3 totals 16 residues. The junction had 4 bases not matched to a gene; V was cut back by 0 bases and J by 3 bases. The CDR3 DNA reads TGTGCCAGCAGCGTAGAATCACTAGCGGGCTACAATGAGCAGTTCTTC. This translates into CASSVESLAGYNEQFF.

The rearrangement uses TRBV12-5 and TRBJ2-1; D gene unclear. Trimming stripped 7 bases from V and 0 bases from J, with 10 bases between. Germline assignment: CDR1 LGHNT and CDR2 FRNRAP. The CDR3 is made up of 14 amino acids. This CDR3 is CASAQELSYNEQFF. CDR3 coding DNA: TGTGCTAGTGCCCAAGAGCTCTCCTACAATGAGCAGTTCTTC.

J is TRBJ1-2 and V is TRBV18; 8 nucleotides agree with TRBD1. The CDR3 extends over 13 amino acids. The V gene's germline CDR1 is KGHSH and CDR2 LQKENI. With 2 bases clipped from V and 9 bases from J, the junction kept 5 bases outside the gene matches. For the CDR3, the DNA is TGTGCCAGCTCACCATCGACAGGGGCCCGCTACACCTTC. Its translation is CASSPSTGARYTF.

V usage is TRBV7-9 and J usage is TRBJ2-2; D is unclear. V was cut by 4 bases and J by 0 bases, with 9 bases left in between. CDR1 is SEHNR, CDR2 FQNEAQ, per germline (reference sequence). This CDR3 is built from 15 residues. CDR3 amino acids: CASSSPVANTGELFF. DNA for the CDR3: TGTGCCAGCAGCTCCCCCGTTGCGAACACCGGGGAGCTGTTTTTT.

This clone has only one observation. The gene calls are TRBV3-1 (or the pseudogene TRBV3-2) and TRBJ1-3; no firm D call. The CDR3 contains 15 residues. The germline V gene has CDR1 LGHDT and CDR2 YNNKEL (reference sequence). V shed 4 bases and J shed 0 bases, with 10 bases lying between them. DNA for the CDR3: TGTGCCAGCAGCCGAGACGGTAGCTCTGGAAACACCATATATTTT. Translation: CASSRDGSSGNTIYF.

This clone was observed once. The chain is built from TRBV7-8 and TRBJ2-1, with 9 bases matching TRBD2. V shed 7 bases and J 9 bases; nucleotides not matched to a gene: 13. Germline values: CDR1 SGHVS, CDR2 FQNEAQ. CDR3 size: 15 residues. The CDR3 region is CASNNAAGGAGEQFF. CDR3 in DNA: TGTGCCAGCAATAACGCGGCGGGAGGGGCGGGTGAGCAGTTCTTC.

The gene calls are TRBV2 and TRBJ2-7; 12 bases are a match to TRBD2. V was pared by 9 bases and J by 5 bases, with 5 bases of the junction left unmatched. Germline V gene data show CDR1 as SNHLY and CDR2 as FYNNEI. The CDR3 is 13 residues long. The CDR3 DNA follows: TGTGCCAGGAGACTAGCGGGAGCCCACGAGCAGTACTTC. Amino acid sequence: CARRLAGAHEQYF.

CDR3 sequence (DNA): TGTGCCAGCAGTTACTCCTTAGGCAGCGGTCGAGGCTACACCTTC. Amino acids: CASSYSLGSGRGYTF. The rearrangement links TRBV6-5 to TRBJ1-2; D is undetermined. V lost 0 bases to trimming and J lost 8 bases, with 16 bases between them. Looked up from germline, CDR1 is MNHEY and CDR2 is SVGAGI. This CDR3 has 15 residues.